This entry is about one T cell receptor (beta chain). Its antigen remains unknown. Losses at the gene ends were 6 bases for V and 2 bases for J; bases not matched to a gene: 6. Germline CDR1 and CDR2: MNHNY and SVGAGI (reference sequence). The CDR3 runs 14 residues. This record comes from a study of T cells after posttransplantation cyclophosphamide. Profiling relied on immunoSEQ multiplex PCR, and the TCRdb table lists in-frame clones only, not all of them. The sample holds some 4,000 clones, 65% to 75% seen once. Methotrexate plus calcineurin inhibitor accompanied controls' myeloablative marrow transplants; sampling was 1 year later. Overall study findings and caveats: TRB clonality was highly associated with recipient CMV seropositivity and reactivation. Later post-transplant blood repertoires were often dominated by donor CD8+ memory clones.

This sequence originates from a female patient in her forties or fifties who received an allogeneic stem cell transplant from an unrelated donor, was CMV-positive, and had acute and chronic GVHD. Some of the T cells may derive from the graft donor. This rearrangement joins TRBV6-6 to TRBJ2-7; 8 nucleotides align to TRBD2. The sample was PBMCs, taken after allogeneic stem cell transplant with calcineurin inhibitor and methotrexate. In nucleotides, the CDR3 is TGTGCCAGCAGATTCTTAGCGGGAACCTACGAGCAGTACTTC. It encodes CASRFLAGTYEQYF.